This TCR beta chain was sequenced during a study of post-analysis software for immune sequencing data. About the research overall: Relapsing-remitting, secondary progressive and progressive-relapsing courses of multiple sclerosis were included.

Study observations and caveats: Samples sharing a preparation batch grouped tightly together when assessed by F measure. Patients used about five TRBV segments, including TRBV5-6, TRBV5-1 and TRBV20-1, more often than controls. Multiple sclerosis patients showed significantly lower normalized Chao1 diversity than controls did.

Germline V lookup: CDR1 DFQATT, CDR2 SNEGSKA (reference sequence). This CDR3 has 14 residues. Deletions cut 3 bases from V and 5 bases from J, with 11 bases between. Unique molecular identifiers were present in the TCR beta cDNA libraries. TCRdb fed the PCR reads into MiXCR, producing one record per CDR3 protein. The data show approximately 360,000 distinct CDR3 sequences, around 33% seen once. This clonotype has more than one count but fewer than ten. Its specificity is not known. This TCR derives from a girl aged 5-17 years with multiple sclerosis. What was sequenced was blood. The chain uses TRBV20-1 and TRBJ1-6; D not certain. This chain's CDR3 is CSASVGVDNSPLHF. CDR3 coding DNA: TGCAGTGCTAGTGTCGGAGTTGATAATTCACCCCTCCACTTT.